This paragraph reports one T cell receptor (beta chain). The V end was cut by 1 base, the J end by 3 bases, with 4 bases between. The CDR3 consists of 12 residues. Germline CDR1 and CDR2: PRHDT and FYEKMQ (reference sequence). Samples underwent the assay at deep level. An even split of each subset's genomic DNA across several immunoSEQ plates was performed. Using immunoSEQ multiplex PCR, the repertoire was profiled, and TCRdb retains in-frame clones only, with some absent. Among about 2,500,000 clones, around 94% were seen once, and the ten largest hold under 0.15%. The sample belongs to a study of shared clonotypes between healthy human individuals.

The chain links TRBV13 to TRBJ2-7; D is unresolved. Input material: naive CD4+ T cells sorted from blood. Specified subset: CD45RA+ positively selected. The source of this sequence is a man aged 18 to 35 in good health. This CDR3 is CASSLANYEQYF. The CDR3, as DNA: TGTGCCAGCAGCTTAGCGAACTACGAGCAGTACTTC.